What follows are 20 T cell receptor beta chains derived from one specimen sequenced in a study of T-cell reconstitution after alpha-beta-depleted transplantation in children. For TCRbeta, the library was prepared with unique molecular identifiers. One entry per CDR3 protein, called by TCRdb with MiXCR from the PCR reads. The sample consists of 280,000 or so distinct CDR3 sequences, approximately 10% of them appearing once. Source: peripheral blood, taken 180 days after TCRalphabeta/CD19-depleted stem cell transplant. The origin of the receptors is a male patient aged 2-10 years who had a stem cell transplant for chronic granulomatous disease, so the T cells may come from the graft donor.

This clonotype has at least ten counts. The chain joins TRBV5-1 to TRBJ1-5; D is possibly TRBD1 (5 bases). Germline-derived CDR1 and CDR2 are SGHRS and YFSETQ. This CDR3 region has 19 residues. V gave up 2 bases and J gave up 1 base, with 22 bases separating them. In nucleotides, the CDR3 is TGCGCCAGCAGCTTCTTCCCTCGGGAAGGGGAGGGGAGCAATCAGCCCCAGCATTTT. Protein: CASSFFPREGEGSNQPQHF.

At least ten counts were recorded for this clonotype. V and J are TRBV12-3 or TRBV12-4 and TRBJ2-1, with a weak D call TRBD2 (5 bases). V was cut by 3 bases and J by 7 bases, with 10 bases left in between. The CDR3 length is 13 residues. Here the CDR3 DNA reads TGTGCCAGCAGTTTTACGGGGATTAATGAGCAGTTCTTC. Translated, it gives CASSFTGINEQFF.

This clonotype was detected ten times or more. V is TRBV29-1 and J is TRBJ1-1; TRBD1 matches 7 bases. Per the germline V gene, CDR1 is SQVTM and CDR2 is ANQGSEA. This CDR3 comprises 13 residues. Unmatched junction bases numbered 8, after V lost 3 bases and J lost 7 bases. The DNA of the CDR3 is TGCAGCGTTGAGGATAAGGGGGCCTTTGAAGCTTTCTTT. The encoded protein is CSVEDKGAFEAFF. Full variable domain (rest looked up from reference TRBV29-1 and TRBJ1-1): SAVISQKPSRDICQRGTSLTIQCQVDSQVTMMFWYRQQPGQSLTLIATANQGSEATYESGFVIDKFPISRPNLTFSTLTVSNMSPEDSSIYLCSVEDKGAFEAFFGQGTRLTVV.

This clonotype was seen ten or more times. The chain recombines TRBV10-2 with TRBJ2-1, with no clear D. V gave up 1 base and J gave up 0 bases, with 4 bases separating them. Germline-derived CDR1 and CDR2 are WSHSY and SAAADI. The CDR3 length is 14 residues. The DNA of the CDR3 is TGCGCCAGCAGTGAGTACGGCTCCTACAATGAGCAGTTCTTC. Amino acids: CASSEYGSYNEQFF.

This clonotype was detected a few times. The chain has TRBV7-2 and TRBJ2-7, with D possibly being TRBD1 or TRBD2 (5 bases each). CDR1 is SGHTA and CDR2 is FQGNSA in the germline V gene. V was pared by 1 base and J by 2 bases, with 15 bases between. The CDR3 spans 16 residues. This chain's CDR3 is CASSLGGTEQTYEQYF. CDR3 nucleotide sequence: TGTGCCAGCAGCTTAGGGGGGACGGAACAAACCTACGAGCAGTACTTC.

This clonotype was seen many times. The chain employs TRBV9 and TRBJ2-1, with D tentatively TRBD1 (5 bases). The V end was cut by 0 bases, the J end by 8 bases, with 9 bases between. The length of the CDR3 is 13 residues. The germline CDR1 and CDR2 sequences are SGDLS and YYNGEE. The CDR3 sequence: CASSVVTAYEQFF. In nucleotides, the CDR3 is TGTGCCAGCAGCGTAGTGACAGCGTATGAGCAGTTCTTC.

This clonotype was seen many times. This chain links TRBV15 with TRBJ1-3; D not resolved. The CDR3 runs 15 residues. V was pared by 2 bases and J by 0 bases, with 8 bases between. Germline lookup yields CDR1 LNHNV and CDR2 YYDKDF (reference sequence). The CDR3 sequence: CATSRNKFSGNTIYF. The CDR3 bases are TGTGCCACCAGCAGAAATAAGTTCTCTGGAAACACCATATATTTT.

Many counts were recorded for this clonotype. The V gene is TRBV5-1, the J gene TRBJ2-2, with unresolved D. CDR1 and CDR2 from the germline V gene are SGHRS and YFSETQ. This CDR3 comprises 11 residues. V was clipped by 6 bases and J by 6 bases, with 6 bases between them. CDR3 loop: CASTSAGELFF. CDR3 in DNA: TGCGCCAGCACCTCCGCCGGGGAGCTGTTTTTT.

This clonotype was recorded at least ten times. The chain recombines TRBV3-1 with TRBJ2-1; TRBD2 matches 8 bases. There are 13 residues in the CDR3. J gave up 8 bases and V 4 bases, and 4 bases lay outside the gene matches. Germline CDR1 is LGHDT and CDR2 is YNNKEL (reference sequence). Here the CDR3 DNA reads TGTGCCAGCAGCCGGACTAGCAGTTATGAGCAGTTCTTC. Residues: CASSRTSSYEQFF.

About this clonotype: A much larger clone differs from this one at a single base, so this may be a read error. The V gene is TRBV27, the J gene TRBJ2-1; no clear D. CDR1 and CDR2 from the germline V gene are MNHEY and SMNVEV (reference sequence). This CDR3 is 14 amino acids long. CDR3 residues: CASSLLGPHKEQFF. The CDR3 DNA reads as TGTGCCAGCAGTTTGCTAGGGCCCCACAAAGAGCAGTTCTTC.

In its sample, this clonotype was seen many times. This rearrangement joins TRBV10-3 to TRBJ2-1; 11 bases align to TRBD1. The germline V gene encodes CDR1 ENHRY and CDR2 SYGVKD. Trimming cost V 6 bases and J 6 bases; bases outside gene matches: 13. The CDR3 contains 17 residues. The CDR3 region has the DNA TGTGCCATCAGGCCTGGACAGGGGGCGGCTTTGGGCAATGAGCAGTTCTTC. Its protein product is CAIRPGQGAALGNEQFF.

This clonotype has at least ten counts. V gene TRBV6-1 combines with J gene TRBJ1-4, with D tentatively TRBD1 (5 bases). Germline V CDR1 and CDR2: MNHNS, SASEGT. V was cut by 8 bases and J by 6 bases, with 13 bases left in between. The CDR3 loop spans 13 amino acids. The CDR3 DNA follows: TGTGCCAGCTCCAGGCAGGGCGATGAAAAACTGTTTTTT. Translating it yields CASSRQGDEKLFF.

This clonotype turned up a few times. The chain joins TRBV30 to TRBJ2-2; 7 bases agree with TRBD2. The CDR3 loop spans 15 amino acids. After removal of 5 bases from V and 0 bases from J, the junction contained 6 bases not matched to a gene. The germline CDR1 and CDR2 sequences are GTSNPN and SVGIG (reference sequence). CDR3 in amino acids: CAWATGTTNTGELFF. The CDR3 DNA follows: TGTGCCTGGGCAACCGGGACTACGAACACCGGGGAGCTGTTTTTT.

As concerns this clonotype: A read error may be the cause here, since a much bigger clone is one base away. V gene TRBV6-1 combines with J gene TRBJ2-1; TRBD2 aligns across 9 bases. Germline V CDR1 and CDR2: MNHNS, SASEGT. Trimming cost V 1 base and J 9 bases; bases outside gene matches: 7. CDR3 length: 15 residues. The CDR3 nucleotides read TGTGCCAGCAGTGAAGTGAGACTAGCGGTTGGTGAGCAGTTCTTC. Translating gives CASSEVRLAVGEQFF.

This rearrangement joins TRBV21-1 to TRBJ2-6; TRBD1 is taken as the D call from the table, unchecked against the DNA. TRBV21-1 is labeled a pseudogene. CDR3 length equals 17 residues. In DNA, the CDR3 is TGTGCCAGCAGCAAAGGACAGAGATGCTCTGGGGCCAACGTCCTGACTTTC. Translating gives CASSKGQRCSGANVLTF.

This clonotype has just a few counts. The V call is TRBV2, the J call TRBJ2-3; D unresolved. CDR1 and CDR2 from the germline V gene are SNHLY and FYNNEI. The CDR3 loop spans 16 amino acids. V dropped 7 bases and J dropped 0 bases, with 17 bases sitting between them. The CDR3 nucleotides read TGTGCCAGCAAACACCCAACGGGCACTAGCACAGATACGCAGTATTTT. It specifies CASKHPTGTSTDTQYF.

This clonotype was observed many times. The chain is built from TRBV12-3 or TRBV12-4 and TRBJ2-1; 10 nucleotides line up with TRBD2. Trimming removed 6 bases from V and 0 bases from J; junction bases left unmatched: 8. CDR3 length: 17 residues. The CDR3 protein is CASSTRLAGASYNEQFF. In DNA form, the CDR3 reads TGTGCCAGCAGCACCCGTCTAGCGGGGGCCTCCTACAATGAGCAGTTCTTC.

This clonotype was seen repeatedly, ten times or more. The chain uses TRBV15 and TRBJ2-2; D might be TRBD1 (6 bases). Germline loops: CDR1 LNHNV, CDR2 YYDKDF (reference sequence). V was pared by 3 bases and J by 6 bases, with 8 bases between. This CDR3 comprises 13 residues. The CDR3 loop is CATSSNRAGELFF. As DNA, the CDR3 is TGTGCCACCAGCAGCAACAGGGCCGGGGAGCTGTTTTTT.

This clonotype was counted between two and nine times. The V gene is TRBV7-2, the J gene TRBJ2-3, with 13 positions matching TRBD2. This CDR3 is built from 17 residues. CDR1 is SGHTA and CDR2 is FQGNSA in the germline V gene. After removal of 0 bases from V and 6 bases from J, the junction contained 6 bases not matched to a gene. The CDR3 sequence: CASSLATSGGPWDTQYF. The DNA for the CDR3 is TGTGCCAGCAGCTTAGCGACTAGCGGGGGGCCCTGGGATACGCAGTATTTT.

This clonotype came up many times. The rearrangement uses TRBV15 and TRBJ1-1; D remains ambiguous. The CDR3 loop spans 17 amino acids. Germline V lookup: CDR1 LNHNV, CDR2 YYDKDF (reference sequence). Between the trimmed V and J ends, which lost 2 bases and 1 base, there was a span of 17 bases. CDR3 nucleotide sequence: TGTGCCACCAGCAGATTACCATCGGGATTTAGGAACACTGAAGCTTTCTTT. Translated, it gives CATSRLPSGFRNTEAFF.